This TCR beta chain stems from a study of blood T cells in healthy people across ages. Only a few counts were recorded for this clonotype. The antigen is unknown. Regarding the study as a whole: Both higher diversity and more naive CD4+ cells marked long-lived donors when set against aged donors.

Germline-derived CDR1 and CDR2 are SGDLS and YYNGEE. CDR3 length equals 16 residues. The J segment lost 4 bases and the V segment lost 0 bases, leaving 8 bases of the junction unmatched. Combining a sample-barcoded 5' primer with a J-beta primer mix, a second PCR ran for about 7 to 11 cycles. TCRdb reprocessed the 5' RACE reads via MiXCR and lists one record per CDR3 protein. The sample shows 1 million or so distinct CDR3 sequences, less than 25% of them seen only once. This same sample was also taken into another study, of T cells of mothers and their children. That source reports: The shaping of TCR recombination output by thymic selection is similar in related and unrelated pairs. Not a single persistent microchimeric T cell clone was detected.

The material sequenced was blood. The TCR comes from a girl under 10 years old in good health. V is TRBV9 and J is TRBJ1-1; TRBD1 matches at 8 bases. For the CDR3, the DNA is TGTGCCAGCAGCGTAGCTCGGCCAGGGGGCTTCACTGAAGCTTTCTTT. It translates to CASSVARPGGFTEAFF.